Listed below are T cell receptor beta chains from one sample, sequenced in a study of T cells after somatic rescue of genetic block. TCRdb's copy holds only in-frame clones and misses some; the assay was immunoSEQ multiplex PCR. The repertoire has 110,000 or so clones, just over 90% of them found once; the top ten carry 1.4%. The sample was peripheral blood mononuclear cells (PBMCs). Source of these receptors: a woman aged 18-35 years. Each CDR3 is given with its conserved first and last residue. A D gene is named only where the DNA matches it firmly. Clone size is not always given. Where it is, it says once, few, many or a class for expanded clones.

clone_size: -
d_call: -
j_call: TRBJ2-7
cdr3_length: 13
v_call: TRBV5-4
cdr3_nt: TGTGCCAGCAGCTTGGTCCAGGGAGGCGAGCAGTACTTC
cdr3_aa: CASSLVQGGEQYF

clone_size: -
d_call: -
j_call: TRBJ1-2
cdr3_length: 12
v_call: TRBV9
cdr3_nt: TGTGCCAGCAGCGAGGGGGTCTATGGCTACACCTTC
cdr3_aa: CASSEGVYGYTF

clone_size: -
d_call: -
j_call: TRBJ2-1
cdr3_length: 15
v_call: TRBV25-1
cdr3_nt: TGTGCCAGCGACGGACGAGACAGAAGTTACAATGAGCAGTTCTTC
cdr3_aa: CASDGRDRSYNEQFF

clone_size: -
d_call: -
j_call: TRBJ2-3
cdr3_length: 15
v_call: TRBV7-2
cdr3_nt: TGTGCCAGCAGCCAAGGGGGGCTACTCACAGATACGCAGTATTTT
cdr3_aa: CASSQGGLLTDTQYF

clone_size: -
d_call: -
j_call: TRBJ1-1
cdr3_length: 16
v_call: TRBV5-4
cdr3_nt: TGTGCCAGTCCCGGGTCGGGGGACAAGGTGAACACTGAAGCTTTCTTT
cdr3_aa: CASPGSGDKVNTEAFF

clone_size: -
d_call: -
j_call: TRBJ1-2
cdr3_length: 14
v_call: TRBV5-1
cdr3_nt: TGCGCCAGCAGCCCCGGGGGTAGGGGGGACGGCTACACCTTC
cdr3_aa: CASSPGGRGDGYTF

clone_size: -
d_call: -
j_call: TRBJ1-1
cdr3_length: 16
v_call: TRBV5-1
cdr3_nt: TGCGCCAGCACCAAAATGGTGGGACGGATGAACACTGAAGCTTTCTTT
cdr3_aa: CASTKMVGRMNTEAFF

clone_size: -
d_call: -
j_call: TRBJ2-5
cdr3_length: 11
v_call: TRBV6-1
cdr3_nt: TGTGCCAGCAGTGAGGCGGAGACCCAGTACTTC
cdr3_aa: CASSEAETQYF

clone_size: -
d_call: -
j_call: TRBJ2-5
cdr3_length: 14
v_call: TRBV4-1
cdr3_nt: TGCGCCAGCAGCCAAGGCGAGGAGTGGGGGGCCCAGTACTTC
cdr3_aa: CASSQGEEWGAQYF

clone_size: -
d_call: TRBD1
j_call: TRBJ2-7
cdr3_length: 15
v_call: TRBV4-2
cdr3_nt: TGTGCCAGCAGCCAGGACCGGGACAGGCGCTACGAGCAGTACTTC
cdr3_aa: CASSQDRDRRYEQYF

clone_size: -
d_call: -
j_call: TRBJ1-5
cdr3_length: 17
v_call: TRBV28
cdr3_nt: TGTGCCAGCAGTTGGGCAAAGAAGAGTAGGAGCAATCAGCCCCAGCATTTT
cdr3_aa: CASSWAKKSRSNQPQHF

clone_size: once
d_call: -
j_call: TRBJ1-1
cdr3_length: 13
v_call: TRBV5-1
cdr3_nt: TGCGCCAGCAGCTTGGAGGGTCCCACTGAAGCTTTCTTT
cdr3_aa: CASSLEGPTEAFF

clone_size: -
d_call: -
j_call: TRBJ1-2
cdr3_length: 13
v_call: TRBV18
cdr3_nt: TGTGCCAGCTCACCATCCGGTAACTATGGCTACACCTTC
cdr3_aa: CASSPSGNYGYTF

clone_size: -
d_call: -
j_call: TRBJ1-2
cdr3_length: 13
v_call: TRBV30
cdr3_nt: TGTGCCTGGAGTGTTTTGGGCCTCTATGGCTACACCTTC
cdr3_aa: CAWSVLGLYGYTF